One sample yielded the 32 T cell receptor beta chains listed below, sequenced in a study of PD-1 blockade in classical Hodgkin lymphoma. Sequencing used immunoSEQ multiplex PCR; TCRdb keeps in-frame clones, though not all of them. The sample contains 60,000 to 75,000 clones, more than 90% of which appear only once. Brentuximab vedotin exposure varied, and every patient relapsed after autologous stem cell transplantation. The source material was peripheral blood mononuclear cells (PBMCs), sampled at baseline. The source is a human donor with classical Hodgkin lymphoma.

V is TRBV7-2 and J is TRBJ2-5, with a tentative D call TRBD1 (6 bases). Germline-derived CDR1 and CDR2 are SGHTA and FQGNSA. This CDR3 is 15 amino acids long. V lost 0 bases and J lost 4, with 12 bases in between. CDR3 nucleotide sequence: TGTGCCAGCAGCTTAGCACAGGGAATGGTAGAGACCCAGTACTTC. Its translation: CASSLAQGMVETQYF.

The V call is TRBV11-2, the J call TRBJ2-7; 13 bases are shared with TRBD2. The CDR3 loop spans 17 amino acids. Germline-derived CDR1 and CDR2 are SGHAT and FQNNGV. The DNA for the CDR3 is TGTGCCAGCAGCTTAGCTTCTCCTAAGACTAGCGGGAGGCTCGTTACTGTC. Its translation: CASSLASPKTSGRLVTV.

This clone was found once. The chain joins TRBV7-2 to TRBJ2-5; the match to TRBD1 covers 7 bases. CDR1 is SGHTA, CDR2 FQGNSA, per germline. The CDR3 length is 14 residues. The V gene end was trimmed by 3 bases and the J gene end by 4 bases; junction bases not matched to a gene: 5. The CDR3 is CASSLDRSAETQYF. In DNA, the CDR3 is TGTGCCAGCAGCTTGGACAGGTCCGCAGAGACCCAGTACTTC.

V gene TRBV4-1 combines with J gene TRBJ2-1, with D hard to call. The CDR3 runs to 15 residues. Germline CDR1 is MGHRA and CDR2 is YSYEKL. V was shortened by 0 bases and J by 1 base, with 7 bases between the two germline ends. The CDR3 loop reads CASSQDPVSYNEQFF. The CDR3 coding sequence is TGCGCCAGCAGCCAAGACCCCGTTTCCTACAATGAGCAGTTCTTC.

The J gene is TRBJ1-6, the V gene TRBV5-6; D remains unclear. The CDR3 length is 14 residues. The V end lost 1 base, the J end lost 7 bases, and 9 bases lay between the germline ends. Germline assignment: CDR1 SGHDT and CDR2 YYEEEE. The CDR3 protein is CASSLTVKNSPLHF. The CDR3 nucleotides are TGTGCCAGCAGCTTGACGGTAAAAAATTCACCCCTCCACTTT.

The J gene is TRBJ1-1, the V gene TRBV19; no firm D call. Trimming removed 5 bases at V and 1 base at J, with 8 bases between. This CDR3 is built from 13 residues. Germline V lookup: CDR1 LNHDA, CDR2 SQIVND (reference sequence). For the CDR3, the DNA is TGTGCCAGTAGTTCGGTATCGAACACTGAAGCTTTCTTT. Its translation: CASSSVSNTEAFF.

The chain has TRBV6-1 and TRBJ2-7; TRBD1 or TRBD2 may be the D gene (5 bases each). The V gene lost 7 bases and the J gene lost 4 bases, with 20 bases spanning the gap. Germline-derived CDR1 and CDR2 are MNHNS and SASEGT. CDR3 size: 15 residues. The CDR3 here is CASTPLGQGTYEQYF. In DNA form, the CDR3 reads TGTGCCAGCACCCCCTTGGGGCAAGGGACGTACGAGCAGTACTTC.

The J gene is TRBJ2-6, the V gene TRBV19; TRBD2 is a possible D gene (6 bases). From germline, CDR1 is LNHDA and CDR2 SQIVND (reference sequence). The CDR3 consists of 15 residues. The ends were cut back, 3 bases at V and 4 bases at J, with 10 bases in the middle. CDR3 in amino acids: CASSMGGSGANVLTF. Here the CDR3 DNA reads TGTGCCAGTAGTATGGGGGGATCCGGGGCCAACGTCCTGACTTTC.

The chain joins TRBV6-4 to TRBJ1-2, with TRBD1 as a possible D gene (5 bases). CDR1 is MRHNA and CDR2 is SNTAGT in the germline V gene. V was cut by 5 bases and J by 4 bases, with 14 bases left in between. The CDR3 runs to 14 residues. The CDR3 nucleotides are TGTGCCAGCAGTCAAGAAGCAGGGAGCTATGGCTACACCTTC. This translates into CASSQEAGSYGYTF.

The chain joins TRBV5-1 to TRBJ2-7; a weak D match, TRBD2 (5 bases). This CDR3 is built from 11 residues. Deletions cut 4 bases from V and 3 bases from J, with 5 bases between. The germline V gene has CDR1 SGHRS and CDR2 YFSETQ. CDR3 in amino acids: CASSSGYEQYF. The CDR3 DNA reads TGCGCCAGCAGCAGCGGCTACGAGCAGTACTTC.

The V and J genes are TRBV6-4 and TRBJ2-3; no clear D gene. The CDR3 is 11 amino acids. The germline V gene has CDR1 MRHNA and CDR2 SNTAGT. V was shortened by 0 bases and J by 8 bases, with 3 bases between the two germline ends. CDR3 residues: CASSDSGTQYF. The CDR3 region has the DNA TGTGCCAGCAGTGACTCGGGTACGCAGTATTTT.

The genes are TRBV29-1 and TRBJ2-2, with 8 bases aligning to TRBD1. CDR1 and CDR2 from the germline V gene are SQVTM and ANQGSEA. Trimming removed 3 bases from V and 6 bases from J; junction bases left unmatched: 6. The CDR3 has 14 residues. For the CDR3, the DNA is TGCAGCGTTGACAGGACAGGGTCCTCCGGGGAGCTGTTTTTT. It yields the protein CSVDRTGSSGELFF.

This clone has just a few counts. This sequence joins TRBV19 and TRBJ1-5; a possible D gene is TRBD1 (6 bases). The V and J ends lost 10 bases and 4 bases respectively, with 17 bases between them. The CDR3 length is 14 residues. In germline, CDR1 is LNHDA, CDR2 SQIVND (reference sequence). The CDR3 sequence: CATKSRQGNQPQHF. CDR3 sequence (DNA): TGTGCCACCAAATCACGGCAGGGGAATCAGCCCCAGCATTTT.

The rearrangement uses TRBV7-9 and TRBJ2-7; D gene ambiguous. V was trimmed by 2 bases and J by 0 bases, leaving 8 bases between them. CDR1 and CDR2 (germline): SEHNR, FQNEAQ (reference sequence). The CDR3 is 14 amino acids. The CDR3 reads CASSLQQNSYEQYF. The CDR3 coding sequence is TGTGCCAGCAGCTTACAACAAAACTCCTACGAGCAGTACTTC. Combining the CDR3 with reference TRBV7-9 and TRBJ2-7 gives the whole variable domain DTGVSQNPRHKITKRGQNVTFRCDPISEHNRLYWYRQTLGQGPEFLTYFQNEAQLEKSRLLSDRFSAERPKGSFSTLEIQRTEQGDSAMYLCASSLQQNSYEQYFGPGTRLTVT.

The table lists this clone with a few counts. The CDR3 region is CASSASRGYTF. Written as DNA, the CDR3 is TGTGCCAGCAGCGCCTCGCGGGGCTACACCTTC. The J gene is TRBJ1-2, the V gene TRBV7-9; D remains unclear. The CDR3 consists of 11 residues. Deletions cut 5 bases from V and 8 bases from J, with 9 bases between. Germline V gene data show CDR1 as SEHNR and CDR2 as FQNEAQ (reference sequence). Using reference TRBV7-9 and TRBJ1-2 for the parts outside the CDR3, the full variable domain is DTGVSQNPRHKITKRGQNVTFRCDPISEHNRLYWYRQTLGQGPEFLTYFQNEAQLEKSRLLSDRFSAERPKGSFSTLEIQRTEQGDSAMYLCASSASRGYTFGSGTRLTVV.

This chain links TRBV6-1 with TRBJ1-3; TRBD1 agrees at 8 bases. Germline V gives CDR1 MNHNS, CDR2 SASEGT. The length of the CDR3 is 15 residues. Unmatched junction bases numbered 8, after V lost 6 bases and J lost 4 bases. The CDR3: CASRDPGGRGNTIYF. The CDR3 nucleotides are TGTGCCAGCAGGGATCCAGGGGGCCGAGGAAACACCATATATTTT.

V gene TRBV5-1 combines with J gene TRBJ2-5; possibly TRBD2 for D (5 bases). This CDR3 spans 16 amino acids. V lost 4 bases, J lost 5 bases, and 21 bases lay in between. The germline V gene encodes CDR1 SGHRS and CDR2 YFSETQ. The CDR3 reads CASSPRPAGELETQYF. CDR3 DNA sequence: TGCGCCAGCAGCCCCAGACCAGCTGGGGAGCTGGAGACCCAGTACTTC.

The rearrangement links TRBV6-1 to TRBJ2-7, with D possibly TRBD2 on 6 matching bases. V lost 8 bases and J 3 bases, leaving 17 bases between the germline ends. Germline V gives CDR1 MNHNS, CDR2 SASEGT. CDR3 length equals 14 residues. The CDR3: CASLILGGHYEQYF. The CDR3 DNA reads as TGTGCCAGCCTTATTTTGGGAGGACACTACGAGCAGTACTTC.

The sample holds one count of this clone. The chain carries TRBV11-2 and TRBJ1-5; D gene ambiguous. CDR1 is SGHAT and CDR2 is FQNNGV in the germline V gene. Trimming removed 3 bases at V and 0 bases at J, with 9 bases between. The CDR3 has 15 residues. CDR3 sequence reads: CASSLEAYSNQPQHF. The CDR3 bases are TGTGCCAGCAGCTTGGAAGCGTATAGCAATCAGCCCCAGCATTTT.

The chain combines TRBV2 with TRBJ1-2; D is possibly TRBD1 (5 bases). With 3 bases removed from V and 2 bases from J, the gap between germline ends came to 7 bases. The CDR3 loop spans 13 amino acids. The germline CDR1 and CDR2 sequences are SNHLY and FYNNEI. The CDR3 protein is CASSDPGNYGYTF. CDR3 bases: TGTGCCAGCAGTGATCCAGGGAACTATGGCTACACCTTC.

The chain recombines TRBV6-6 with TRBJ1-3, with a tentative D call TRBD1 (6 bases). V lost 6 bases and J 6 bases, leaving 18 bases between the germline ends. Germline-derived CDR1 and CDR2 are MNHNY and SVGAGI (reference sequence). This CDR3 is built from 15 residues. The DNA of the CDR3 is TGTGCCAGCAGCCAAATGGGACATCTGGAAAACACCATATATTTT. The encoded protein is CASSQMGHLENTIYF.

The chain has TRBV6-1 and TRBJ2-5; tentatively, D is TRBD1 or TRBD2 (5 bases each). Trimming left V 5 bases short and J 5 bases short, with 12 bases between. The CDR3 is 13 residues long. Germline assignment: CDR1 MNHNS and CDR2 SASEGT. The CDR3 sequence is CASSRGAWETQYF. The CDR3 DNA sequence: TGTGCCAGCAGTCGAGGGGCGTGGGAGACCCAGTACTTC.

This chain links TRBV7-9 with TRBJ1-1; D is unresolved. The germline CDR1 and CDR2 sequences are SEHNR and FQNEAQ (reference sequence). The CDR3 covers 14 residues. The germline V and J ends were trimmed by 0 bases and 1 base, with 6 bases remaining between them. The CDR3 sequence: CASSLASTNTEAFF. In DNA, the CDR3 is TGTGCCAGCAGCTTAGCGAGTACGAACACTGAAGCTTTCTTT.

The chain combines TRBV7-9 with TRBJ2-1, with TRBD2 matching over 8 bases. The V segment lost 5 bases and the J segment 5 bases; nucleotides outside the gene matches: 14. The CDR3 is made up of 17 amino acids. The germline V gene encodes CDR1 SEHNR and CDR2 FQNEAQ (reference sequence). CDR3 DNA: TGTGCCAGCAGCCCCAGAGGGAGCGGGAGTATGCACAATGAGCAGTTCTTC. It specifies CASSPRGSGSMHNEQFF.

A remark on this clone: An end of the junction does not agree with germline; a read error may underlie this. The chain has TRBV5-1 and TRBJ2-1; 9 bases align to TRBD2. Germline V lookup: CDR1 SGHRS, CDR2 YFSETQ. The CDR3 has 16 amino acids. The CDR3 is CASGFQRGVISDEQFF. CDR3 DNA sequence: TGCGCCAGCGGCTTCCAGCGGGGGGTTATATCTGATGAGCAGTTCTTC.

This clone came up once. This sequence joins TRBV7-8 and TRBJ2-2; 8 bases align to TRBD2. The germline gives CDR1 SGHVS, CDR2 FQNEAQ. The CDR3 loop spans 15 amino acids. Trimming cost V 5 bases and J 3 bases; bases outside gene matches: 5. The CDR3 here is CASSAAGGHTGELFF. In nucleotides, the CDR3 is TGTGCCAGCAGCGCGGCGGGAGGACACACCGGGGAGCTGTTTTTT. The entire variable domain, with the rest obtained from reference TRBV7-8 and TRBJ2-2, is as follows: GAGVSQSPRYKVAKRGQDVALRCDPISGHVSLFWYQQALGQGPEFLTYFQNEAQLDKSGLPSDRFFAERPEGSVSTLKIQRTQQEDSAVYLCASSAAGGHTGELFFGEGSRLTVL.

This clone has a handful of counts. The chain uses TRBV28 and TRBJ2-1; perhaps TRBD2 as D (6 bases). V was cut by 7 bases and J by 7 bases, with 23 bases left in between. Per the germline V gene, CDR1 is MDHEN and CDR2 is SYDVKM. This CDR3 has 16 residues. CDR3 nucleotides: TGTGCCAGCATCGGGGGTGGGGACGGAGAAGTGAATGAGCAGTTCTTC. Its translation is CASIGGGDGEVNEQFF.

The rearrangement links TRBV7-7 to TRBJ2-1; D is unclear. Germline V CDR1 and CDR2: SSHAT, FNYEAQ (reference sequence). Between the trimmed V and J ends, which lost 6 bases and 7 bases, there was a span of 13 bases. The CDR3 spans 13 residues. CDR3 amino acids: CASSEITTNEQFF. The CDR3 nucleotides are TGTGCCAGCAGTGAAATTACTACAAATGAGCAGTTCTTC.

The chain links TRBV4-1 to TRBJ1-1; D is uncertain. The ends were cut back, 4 bases at V and 3 bases at J, with 18 bases in the middle. This CDR3 spans 16 amino acids. Germline V gives CDR1 MGHRA, CDR2 YSYEKL. The CDR3 DNA is TGCGCCAGCAGCCCCCCCTCAGGCGGAAGATACACTGAAGCTTTCTTT. It encodes CASSPPSGGRYTEAFF.

The rearrangement joins TRBV5-8 to TRBJ2-3; 9 bases agree with TRBD1. The CDR3 length is 15 residues. V lost 4 bases and J lost 1; bases outside the gene matches: 4. CDR1 and CDR2 (germline): SGHTS, YDEGEE. CDR3 nucleotide sequence: TGTGCCAGCAGCGACAGGGGGTATCGCACAGATACGCAGTATTTT. Its translation: CASSDRGYRTDTQYF.

The chain joins TRBV18 to TRBJ2-3; 7 nucleotides line up with TRBD2. With V trimmed by 0 bases and J by 8 bases, 5 bases remained unmatched. The CDR3 is made up of 14 amino acids. Germline CDR1 reads KGHSH; CDR2 reads LQKENI. CDR3 in DNA: TGTGCCAGCTCACCACCGGGAGGGCAGGGTACGCAGTATTTT. Translated, it gives CASSPPGGQGTQYF.

This chain links TRBV11-2 with TRBJ1-2, with D hard to call. V gave up 5 bases and J gave up 4 bases, with 11 bases separating them. The germline gives CDR1 SGHAT, CDR2 FQNNGV. This CDR3 spans 13 amino acids. In DNA, the CDR3 is TGTGCCAGCAGCCCACTCGAGATCTATGGCTACACCTTC. This codes for CASSPLEIYGYTF.